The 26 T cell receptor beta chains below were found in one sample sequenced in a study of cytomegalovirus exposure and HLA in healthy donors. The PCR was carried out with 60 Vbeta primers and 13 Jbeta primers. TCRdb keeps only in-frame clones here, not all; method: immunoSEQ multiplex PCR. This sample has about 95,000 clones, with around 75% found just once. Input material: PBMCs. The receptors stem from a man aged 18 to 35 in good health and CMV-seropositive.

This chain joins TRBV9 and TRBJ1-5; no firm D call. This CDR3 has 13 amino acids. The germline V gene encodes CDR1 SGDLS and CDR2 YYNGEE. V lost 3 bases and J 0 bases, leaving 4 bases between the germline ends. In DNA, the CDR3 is TGTGCCAGCAGCGCTAATAGCAATCAGCCCCAGCATTTT. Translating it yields CASSANSNQPQHF.

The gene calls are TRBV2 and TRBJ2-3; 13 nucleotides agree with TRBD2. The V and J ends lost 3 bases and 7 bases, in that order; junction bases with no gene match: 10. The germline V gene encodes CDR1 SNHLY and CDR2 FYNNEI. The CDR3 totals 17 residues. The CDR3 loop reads CASSDRTSGGITYTQYF. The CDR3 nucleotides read TGTGCCAGCAGTGACCGGACTAGCGGGGGCATCACGTATACGCAGTATTTT.

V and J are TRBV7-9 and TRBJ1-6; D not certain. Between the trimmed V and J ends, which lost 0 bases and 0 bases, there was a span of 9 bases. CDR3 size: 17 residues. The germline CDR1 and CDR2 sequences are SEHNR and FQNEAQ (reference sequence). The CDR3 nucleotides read TGTGCCAGCAGCTTAGCGGGCGGGAGCTCCTATAATTCACCCCTCCACTTT. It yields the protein CASSLAGGSSYNSPLHF.

Here the CDR3 DNA reads TGTGCCAGCAGTTCCTTACCGGGACAGGGTTACTACGAGCAGTACTTC. The encoded protein is CASSSLPGQGYYEQYF. V and J are TRBV28 and TRBJ2-7; 9 bases are a match to TRBD1. This CDR3 spans 16 amino acids. V shed 4 bases, J shed 3 bases, and the junction held 10 bases outside the gene matches. Germline V gene lookup returns CDR1 MDHEN and CDR2 SYDVKM.

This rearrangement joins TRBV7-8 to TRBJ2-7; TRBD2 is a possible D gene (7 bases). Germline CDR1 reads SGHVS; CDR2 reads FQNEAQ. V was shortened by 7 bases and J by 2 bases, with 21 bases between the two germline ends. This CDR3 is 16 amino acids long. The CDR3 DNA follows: TGTGCCAGCATCCCTCCCGGGGCGGGGGCGACCTACGAGCAGTACTTC. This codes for CASIPPGAGATYEQYF.

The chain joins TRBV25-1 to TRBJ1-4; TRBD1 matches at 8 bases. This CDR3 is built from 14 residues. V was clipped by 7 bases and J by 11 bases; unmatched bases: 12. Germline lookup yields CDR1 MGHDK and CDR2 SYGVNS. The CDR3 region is CASTGRQGLEKLFF. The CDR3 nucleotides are TGTGCCAGCACCGGACGACAGGGGTTGGAGAAACTGTTTTTT.

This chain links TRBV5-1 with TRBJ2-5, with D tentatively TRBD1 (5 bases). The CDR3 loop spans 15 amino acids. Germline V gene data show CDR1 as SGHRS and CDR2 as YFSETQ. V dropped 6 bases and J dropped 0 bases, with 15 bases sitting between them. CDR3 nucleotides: TGCGCCAGCAACTACCGACAGAGAAACCAAGAGACCCAGTACTTC. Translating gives CASNYRQRNQETQYF.

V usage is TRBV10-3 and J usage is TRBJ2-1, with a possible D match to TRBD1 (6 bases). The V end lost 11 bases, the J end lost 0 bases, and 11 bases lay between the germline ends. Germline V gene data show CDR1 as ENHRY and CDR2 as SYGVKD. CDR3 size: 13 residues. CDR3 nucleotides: TGTGCCGCCGGACAGAACTCCTACAATGAGCAGTTCTTC. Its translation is CAAGQNSYNEQFF.

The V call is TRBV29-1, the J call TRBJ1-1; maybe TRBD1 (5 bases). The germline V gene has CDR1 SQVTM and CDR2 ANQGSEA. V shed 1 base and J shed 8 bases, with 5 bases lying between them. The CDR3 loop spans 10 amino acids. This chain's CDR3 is CSVEGTEAFF. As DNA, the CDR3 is TGCAGCGTTGAAGGGACAGAAGCTTTCTTT.

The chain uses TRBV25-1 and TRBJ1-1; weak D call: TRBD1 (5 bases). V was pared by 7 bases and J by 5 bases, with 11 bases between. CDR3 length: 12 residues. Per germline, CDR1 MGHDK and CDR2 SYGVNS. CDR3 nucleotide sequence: TGTGCCAGCACCACAGGTGGGACTGAAGCTTTCTTT. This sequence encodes CASTTGGTEAFF.

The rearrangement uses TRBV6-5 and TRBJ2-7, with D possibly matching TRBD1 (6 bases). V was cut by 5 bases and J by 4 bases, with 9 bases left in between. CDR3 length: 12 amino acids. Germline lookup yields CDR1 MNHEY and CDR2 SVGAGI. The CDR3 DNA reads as TGTGCCAGCAGTCCTACAGGGTACGAGCAGTACTTC. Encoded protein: CASSPTGYEQYF.

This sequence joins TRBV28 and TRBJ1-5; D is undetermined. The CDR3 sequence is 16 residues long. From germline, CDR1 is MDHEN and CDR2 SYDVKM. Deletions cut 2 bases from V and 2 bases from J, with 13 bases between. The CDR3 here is CASSLPRGSGNQPQHF. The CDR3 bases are TGTGCCAGCAGTTTACCTCGAGGCAGTGGCAATCAGCCCCAGCATTTT.

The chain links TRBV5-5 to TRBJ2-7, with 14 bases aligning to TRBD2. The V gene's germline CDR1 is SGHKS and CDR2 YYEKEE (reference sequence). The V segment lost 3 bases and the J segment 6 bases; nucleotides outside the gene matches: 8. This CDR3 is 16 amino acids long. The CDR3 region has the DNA TGTGCCAGCAGCTCAGGACTAGCGGGGGGTCCCCTCGAGCAGTACTTC. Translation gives CASSSGLAGGPLEQYF.

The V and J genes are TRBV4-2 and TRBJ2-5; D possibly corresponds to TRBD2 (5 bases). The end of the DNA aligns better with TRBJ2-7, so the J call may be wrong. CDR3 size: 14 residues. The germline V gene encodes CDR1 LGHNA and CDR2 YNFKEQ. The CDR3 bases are TGTGCCAGCAGCCAACCCGGACTGAGAAACGAGCAGTACTTC. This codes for CASSQPGLRNEQYF.

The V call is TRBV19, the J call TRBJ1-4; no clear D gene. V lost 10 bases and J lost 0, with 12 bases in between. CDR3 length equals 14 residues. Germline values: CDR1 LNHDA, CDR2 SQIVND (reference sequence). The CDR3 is CATTEVATNEKLFF. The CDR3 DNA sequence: TGTGCCACTACTGAAGTTGCAACTAATGAAAAACTGTTTTTT.

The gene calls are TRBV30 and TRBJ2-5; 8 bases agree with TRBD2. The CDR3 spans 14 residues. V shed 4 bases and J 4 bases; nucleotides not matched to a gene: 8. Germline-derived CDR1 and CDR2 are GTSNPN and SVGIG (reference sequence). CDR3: CAWKDSGAVETQYF. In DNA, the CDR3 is TGTGCCTGGAAGGATAGCGGGGCAGTAGAGACCCAGTACTTC.

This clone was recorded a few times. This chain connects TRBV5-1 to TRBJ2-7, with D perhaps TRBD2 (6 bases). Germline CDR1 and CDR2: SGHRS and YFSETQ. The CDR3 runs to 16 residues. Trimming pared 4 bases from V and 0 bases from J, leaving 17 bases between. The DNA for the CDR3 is TGCGCCAGCAGCCCTCCGCGGGATAGGAGCTCCTACGAGCAGTACTTC. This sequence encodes CASSPPRDRSSYEQYF. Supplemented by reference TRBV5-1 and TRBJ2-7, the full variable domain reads KAGVTQTPRYLIKTRGQQVTLSCSPISGHRSVSWYQQTPGQGLQFLFEYFSETQRNKGNFPGRFSGRQFSNSRSEMNVSTLELGDSALYLCASSPPRDRSSYEQYFGPGTRLTVT.

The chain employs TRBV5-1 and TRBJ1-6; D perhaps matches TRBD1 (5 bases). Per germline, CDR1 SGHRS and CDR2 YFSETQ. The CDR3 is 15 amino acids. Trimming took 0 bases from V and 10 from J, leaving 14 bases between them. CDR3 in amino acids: CASSLDPGFQSPLHF. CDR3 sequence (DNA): TGCGCCAGCAGCTTGGATCCAGGGTTCCAGTCACCCCTCCACTTT.

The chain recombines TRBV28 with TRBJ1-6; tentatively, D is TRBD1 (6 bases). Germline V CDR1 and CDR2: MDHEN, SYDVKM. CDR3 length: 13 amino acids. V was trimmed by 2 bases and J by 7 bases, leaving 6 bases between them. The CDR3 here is CASSLTGNSPLHF. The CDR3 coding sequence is TGTGCCAGCAGTTTAACAGGGAATTCACCCCTCCACTTT.

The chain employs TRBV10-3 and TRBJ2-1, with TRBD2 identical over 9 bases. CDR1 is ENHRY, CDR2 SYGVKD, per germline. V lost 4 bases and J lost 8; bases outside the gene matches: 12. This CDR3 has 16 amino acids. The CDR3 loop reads CAISGGGRLAVDEQFF. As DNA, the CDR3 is TGTGCCATCAGTGGAGGAGGGAGACTAGCGGTAGATGAGCAGTTCTTC.

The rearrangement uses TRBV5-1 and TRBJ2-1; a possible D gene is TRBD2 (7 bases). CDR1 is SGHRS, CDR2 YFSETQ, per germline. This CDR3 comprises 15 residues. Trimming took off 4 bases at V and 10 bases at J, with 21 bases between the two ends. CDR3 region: CASSTPETGGFEQFF. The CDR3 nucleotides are TGCGCCAGCAGCACCCCTGAGACGGGGGGCTTCGAGCAGTTCTTC.

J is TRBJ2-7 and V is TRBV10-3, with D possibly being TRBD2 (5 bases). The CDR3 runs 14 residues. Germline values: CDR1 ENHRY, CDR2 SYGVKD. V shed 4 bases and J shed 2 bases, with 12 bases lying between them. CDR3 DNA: TGTGCCATCAGTGTCGCGGAGGAACCCTACGAGCAGTACTTC. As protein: CAISVAEEPYEQYF.

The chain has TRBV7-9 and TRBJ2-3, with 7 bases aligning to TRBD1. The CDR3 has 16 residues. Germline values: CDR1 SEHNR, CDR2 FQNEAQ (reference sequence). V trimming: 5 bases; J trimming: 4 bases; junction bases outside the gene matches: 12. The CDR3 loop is CASSPLVTGVSDTQYF. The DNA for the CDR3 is TGTGCCAGCAGCCCCCTCGTTACAGGGGTGTCAGATACGCAGTATTTT.

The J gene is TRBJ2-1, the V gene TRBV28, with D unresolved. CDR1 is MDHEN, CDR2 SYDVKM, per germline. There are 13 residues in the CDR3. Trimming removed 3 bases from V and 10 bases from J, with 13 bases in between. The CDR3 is CASSLGVRVEQFF. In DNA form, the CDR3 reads TGTGCCAGCAGTTTGGGTGTCCGGGTCGAGCAGTTCTTC.

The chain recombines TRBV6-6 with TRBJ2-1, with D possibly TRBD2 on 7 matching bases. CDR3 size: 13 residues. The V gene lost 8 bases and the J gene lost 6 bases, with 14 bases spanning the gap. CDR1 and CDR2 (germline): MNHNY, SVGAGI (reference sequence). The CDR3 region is CASQGGAGNEQFF. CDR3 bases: TGTGCCAGCCAAGGGGGGGCGGGCAATGAGCAGTTCTTC.

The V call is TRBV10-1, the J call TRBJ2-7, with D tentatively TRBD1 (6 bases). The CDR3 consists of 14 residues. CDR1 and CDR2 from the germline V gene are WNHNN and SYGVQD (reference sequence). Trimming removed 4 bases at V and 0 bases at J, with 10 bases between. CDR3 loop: CASSGQASSYEQYF. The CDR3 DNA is TGCGCCAGCAGTGGACAGGCAAGCTCCTACGAGCAGTACTTC.